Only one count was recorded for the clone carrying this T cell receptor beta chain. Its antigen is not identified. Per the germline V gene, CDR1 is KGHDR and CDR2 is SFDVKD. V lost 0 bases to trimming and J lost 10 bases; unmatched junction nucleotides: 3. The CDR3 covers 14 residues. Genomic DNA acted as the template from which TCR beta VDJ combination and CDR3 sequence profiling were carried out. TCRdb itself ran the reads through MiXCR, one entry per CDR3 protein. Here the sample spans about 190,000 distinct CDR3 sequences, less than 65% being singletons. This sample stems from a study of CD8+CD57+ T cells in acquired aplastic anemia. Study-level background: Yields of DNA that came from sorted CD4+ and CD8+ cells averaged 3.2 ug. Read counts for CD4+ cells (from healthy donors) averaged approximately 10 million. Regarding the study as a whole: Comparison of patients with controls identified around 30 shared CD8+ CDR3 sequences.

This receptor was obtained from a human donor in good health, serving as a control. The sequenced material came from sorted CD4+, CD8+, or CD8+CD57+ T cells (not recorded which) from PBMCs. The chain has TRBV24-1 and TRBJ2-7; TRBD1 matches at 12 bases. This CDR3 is CATSDLGTGGGQYF. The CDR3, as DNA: TGTGCCACCAGTGATTTGGGGACAGGGGGCGGTCAGTACTTC.